The 9 T cell receptor beta chains listed next were all sequenced from one sample in a study of identical twins. Each CDR3 protein is one row after TCRdb ran MiXCR on the 5' RACE reads. The table has hundreds of thousands of distinct CDR3 sequences, 15% to 20% seen once. This same sample was also part of a study on T cells expressing NK-cell markers.

Sequencing used PBMCs. The receptors stem from a woman between 18 and 30 years old in good health.

This clonotype was observed a few times. The V call is TRBV12-3 or TRBV12-4, the J call TRBJ1-1; D is ambiguous. Trimming removed 5 bases at V and 5 bases at J, with 15 bases between. This CDR3 contains 14 residues. CDR3 amino acids: CASSSRWEGTEAFF. The DNA of the CDR3 is TGTGCCAGCAGTAGTAGGTGGGAAGGGACTGAAGCTTTCTTT.

The V call is TRBV3-1, the J call TRBJ1-1; the match to TRBD1 covers 8 bases. The CDR3 covers 15 residues. Germline trimming cut 2 bases from V and 6 bases from J; bases unmatched to any gene: 8. Germline CDR1 is LGHDT and CDR2 is YNNKEL (reference sequence). This CDR3 is CASSQYGQGSAEAFF. CDR3 nucleotide sequence: TGTGCCAGCAGCCAATATGGACAGGGCAGCGCTGAAGCTTTCTTT.

The V call is TRBV7-9, the J call TRBJ2-3; 9 bases agree with TRBD2. Germline trimming cut 4 bases from V and 4 bases from J; bases unmatched to any gene: 3. This CDR3 region has 14 residues. Germline CDR1 SEHNR, CDR2 FQNEAQ (reference sequence). DNA for the CDR3: TGTGCCAGCAGCTCGGGACTAGCCCCAGATACGCAGTATTTT. It codes for CASSSGLAPDTQYF.

This clonotype showed up just a few times. The genes are TRBV5-1 and TRBJ2-1, with D perhaps TRBD1 (6 bases). With 7 bases removed from V and 3 bases from J, the gap between germline ends came to 14 bases. The length of the CDR3 is 14 residues. Germline assignment: CDR1 SGHRS and CDR2 YFSETQ. The CDR3 spells CASRDKELYNEQFF. In DNA form, the CDR3 reads TGCGCCAGCCGGGACAAAGAGCTCTACAATGAGCAGTTCTTC.

The gene calls are TRBV5-1 and TRBJ2-7; perhaps TRBD2 as D (5 bases). The germline V gene has CDR1 SGHRS and CDR2 YFSETQ. V lost 5 bases, J lost 4 bases, and 13 bases lay in between. The CDR3 extends over 13 amino acids. CDR3 nucleotides: TGCGCCAGCAGTAGGGAACTAGAGTACGAGCAGTACTTC. Protein: CASSRELEYEQYF. Filled out from reference TRBV5-1 and TRBJ2-7, the complete variable domain reads KAGVTQTPRYLIKTRGQQVTLSCSPISGHRSVSWYQQTPGQGLQFLFEYFSETQRNKGNFPGRFSGRQFSNSRSEMNVSTLELGDSALYLCASSRELEYEQYFGPGTRLTVT.

This clonotype was detected many times. The rearrangement uses TRBV7-3 and TRBJ2-1; D not certain. Germline lookup yields CDR1 SGHTA and CDR2 FQGTGA. The germline V and J ends were trimmed by 2 bases and 5 bases, with 4 bases remaining between them. This CDR3 spans 12 amino acids. CDR3 sequence reads: CASSLGDNEQFF. The CDR3 DNA sequence: TGTGCCAGCAGCTTAGGGGACAATGAGCAGTTCTTC.

The chain links TRBV20-1 to TRBJ1-6; TRBD1 aligns across 7 bases. Germline CDR1 and CDR2: DFQATT and SNEGSKA (reference sequence). The CDR3 totals 12 residues. V gave up 6 bases and J gave up 6 bases; unmatched junction bases: 2. The chain's CDR3 is CSARDSNSPLHF. For the CDR3, the DNA is TGCAGTGCCCGGGACAGTAATTCACCCCTCCACTTT.

V is TRBV20-1 and J is TRBJ2-3; D perhaps matches TRBD2 (6 bases). The CDR3 is made up of 12 amino acids. V was clipped by 3 bases and J by 8 bases, with 12 bases between them. Germline V gene lookup returns CDR1 DFQATT and CDR2 SNEGSKA (reference sequence). DNA of the CDR3: TGCAGTGCTAGGGGGACCGGGGGTACGCAGTATTTT. Amino acid sequence: CSARGTGGTQYF.

This clonotype was picked up a small number of times. The rearrangement uses TRBV5-6 and TRBJ2-4; D possibly corresponds to TRBD2 (7 bases). V was pared by 1 base and J by 8 bases, with 16 bases between. CDR1 and CDR2 (germline): SGHDT, YYEEEE. There are 15 residues in the CDR3. The CDR3 spells CASSLLEGGRDIQYF. The CDR3 DNA sequence: TGTGCCAGCAGCTTGTTGGAGGGGGGGAGGGACATTCAGTACTTC.